The present TCR beta chain was sequenced within a study of spatial heterogeneity in lung cancer. Each molecule of TCR cDNA was tagged with one unique molecular identifier. TCRdb ran MiXCR on the 5' RACE reads and lists one entry per CDR3 protein. This sample has tens of thousands of distinct CDR3 sequences, with approximately 12% found just once. J was trimmed by 1 base and V by 3 bases; bases with no gene match: 6. Germline V gene sequence: CDR1 SGHRS, CDR2 YFSETQ. The CDR3 is 16 amino acids. Time point meaning: sample taken at primary tumor resection. The donors comprised 70 to 85 untreated early-stage non-small cell lung cancer patients. Unsorted whole RNA samples from tumor, nontumor lung or frozen PBMC were sequenced. This clonotype came up many times.

The clonotype comes from a male donor with early-stage non-small cell lung cancer. This rearrangement joins TRBV5-1 to TRBJ2-1; 8 bases fit TRBD2. Sequences were derived from PBMCs, sampled at surgery. The CDR3 here is CASSSGAGDSYNEQFF. The DNA for the CDR3 is TGCGCCAGCAGCTCCGGAGCGGGAGATTCCTACAATGAGCAGTTCTTC.